Below, 12 T cell receptor beta chains from the same sample are listed, as sequenced in a study of blood T cell repertoires in COVID-19. The assay was immunoSEQ multiplex PCR, and TCRdb's table has in-frame clones only and misses some. Counted here are 200,000 to 300,000 clones, around 89% occurring once; the ten biggest clones make up approximately 3.3%. Material for sequencing was peripheral blood. These receptors originate from a woman aged 40 to 50 with acute or convalescent COVID-19.

The rearrangement uses TRBV11-2 and TRBJ1-2; 8 positions agree with TRBD1. V shed 6 bases and J 2 bases; nucleotides not matched to a gene: 8. Germline V gene lookup returns CDR1 SGHAT and CDR2 FQNNGV. This CDR3 contains 15 residues. The CDR3 spells CASRRPGQENYGYTF. In DNA, the CDR3 is TGTGCCAGCAGAAGACCGGGACAGGAGAACTATGGCTACACCTTC.

This clone has a handful of counts. This chain connects TRBV2 to TRBJ1-3; D call uncertain. The CDR3 extends over 14 amino acids. Germline assignment: CDR1 SNHLY and CDR2 FYNNEI. Trimming cost V 10 bases and J 0 bases, with 13 bases left between them. CDR3 in amino acids: CATQRGLSGNTIYF. DNA for the CDR3: TGTGCCACCCAGCGGGGTCTCTCTGGAAACACCATATATTTT.

V is TRBV6-1 and J is TRBJ2-4, with D perhaps TRBD1 (5 bases). The CDR3 has 12 amino acids. CDR1 is MNHNS, CDR2 SASEGT, per germline. The V end lost 2 bases, the J end lost 7 bases, and 6 bases lay between the germline ends. The CDR3 loop reads CASSESGNIQYF. CDR3 bases: TGTGCCAGCAGTGAATCAGGGAACATTCAGTACTTC.

This sequence joins TRBV11-2 and TRBJ1-2, with 7 bases fitting TRBD1. CDR3 size: 15 residues. CDR1 is SGHAT, CDR2 FQNNGV, per germline. V shed 1 base and J 4 bases; nucleotides not matched to a gene: 6. The CDR3: CASSLVTGAAYGYTF. The CDR3 DNA follows: TGTGCCAGCAGCTTAGTAACAGGGGCGGCCTATGGCTACACCTTC.

The chain uses TRBV27 and TRBJ2-4; a weak D match, TRBD2 (5 bases). Trimming shortened V by 0 bases and J by 7 bases, and 10 bases separated the two germline ends. Germline CDR1 MNHEY, CDR2 SMNVEV (reference sequence). The CDR3 has 14 amino acids. The CDR3 DNA reads as TGTGCCAGCAGTTTATCACCGGGGTTGAACATTCAGTACTTC. This translates into CASSLSPGLNIQYF.

The sample holds a few counts of this clone. The chain has TRBV4-2 and TRBJ2-3, with TRBD2 matching 16 bases. Germline V gene data show CDR1 as LGHNA and CDR2 as YNFKEQ. V dropped 4 bases and J dropped 2; count of bases not matched to a gene: 12. This CDR3 has 20 residues. The CDR3 DNA sequence: TGTGCCAGCAGCCGGGCGCCGGGGACTAGCGGGGGGGGTACCACAGATACGCAGTATTTT. It translates to CASSRAPGTSGGGTTDTQYF.

The rearrangement joins TRBV9 to TRBJ1-3; no clear D. Germline V CDR1 and CDR2: SGDLS, YYNGEE. The CDR3 is 16 residues long. V was clipped by 2 bases and J by 2 bases, with 14 bases between them. CDR3 sequence: CASSVRRAGTGNTIYF. The CDR3 coding sequence is TGTGCCAGCAGCGTCCGGAGAGCCGGGACTGGAAACACCATATATTTT.

The V and J genes are TRBV5-4 and TRBJ1-2; D may be TRBD1 (6 bases). Per the germline V gene, CDR1 is SGHNT and CDR2 is YYREEE (reference sequence). CDR3 length: 17 amino acids. Trimming removed 0 bases at V and 1 base at J, with 16 bases between. This CDR3 is CASSLAAAGAHNYGYTF. The CDR3 coding sequence is TGTGCCAGCAGCTTGGCTGCCGCAGGGGCCCATAACTATGGCTACACCTTC.

The V gene is TRBV12-3 or TRBV12-4, the J gene TRBJ1-1; D gene ambiguous. The V end lost 3 bases, the J end lost 3 bases, and 2 bases lay between the germline ends. This CDR3 is built from 11 residues. The CDR3 reads CASSFDTEAFF. In DNA, the CDR3 is TGTGCCAGCAGTTTCGACACTGAAGCTTTCTTT.

J is TRBJ2-1 and V is TRBV5-4; possibly TRBD2 for D (6 bases). Trimming shortened V by 4 bases and J by 8 bases, and 13 bases separated the two germline ends. Per germline, CDR1 SGHNT and CDR2 YYREEE (reference sequence). The CDR3 totals 13 residues. The CDR3 here is CASSLGPGDEQFF. The CDR3 DNA reads TGTGCCAGCAGCCTCGGACCGGGAGATGAGCAGTTCTTC.

V is TRBV14 and J is TRBJ1-2; tentatively, D is TRBD1 (5 bases). The CDR3 has 15 amino acids. CDR1 is SGHDN, CDR2 FVKESK, per germline. Trimming stripped 1 base from V and 0 bases from J, with 9 bases between. The chain's CDR3 is CASSQVRASNYGYTF. The CDR3 region has the DNA TGTGCCAGCAGCCAAGTCAGGGCTTCTAACTATGGCTACACCTTC.

This chain links TRBV25-1 with TRBJ1-1; TRBD1 matches 7 bases. The germline V gene has CDR1 MGHDK and CDR2 SYGVNS. J gave up 4 bases and V 2 bases, and 7 bases lay outside the gene matches. The CDR3 has 15 residues. The CDR3 nucleotides are TGTGCCAGCAGTGAAGGGTTAGAGGGGGCCACTGAAGCTTTCTTT. Translation: CASSEGLEGATEAFF.